What follows are 22 T cell receptor beta chains derived from one specimen sequenced in a study of CD8+CD57+ T cells in acquired aplastic anemia. CD8+CD57+ cell expansion, shown by flow cytometry, had occurred in the patients selected for sequencing. TCR beta VDJ combinations and CDR3 sequences were profiled from genomic DNA. From the reads, TCRdb called clonotypes with MiXCR, one entry per CDR3 protein. The sample lists 200,000 to 250,000 distinct CDR3 sequences, less than 60% seen once, with nearly 20% in the top ten. The sequenced sample consisted of sorted CD4+, CD8+, or CD8+CD57+ T cells (not recorded which) from PBMCs. These receptors were obtained from a human donor with aplastic anemia.

This clonotype was seen repeatedly, ten times or more. V and J are TRBV9 and TRBJ1-1; D not certain. The CDR3 length is 13 residues. From germline, CDR1 is SGDLS and CDR2 YYNGEE. The ends were cut back, 0 bases at V and 0 bases at J, with 3 bases in the middle. The CDR3 loop is CASSVGMNTEAFF. The CDR3 DNA is TGTGCCAGCAGCGTAGGCATGAACACTGAAGCTTTCTTT.

This clonotype was recorded many times. CDR3 protein: CASGGDSTNYGYTF. CDR3 DNA: TGTGCCAGCGGAGGGGACAGTACTAACTATGGCTACACCTTC. The V gene is TRBV2, the J gene TRBJ1-2; the match to TRBD1 covers 7 bases. Germline lookup yields CDR1 SNHLY and CDR2 FYNNEI. The CDR3 length is 14 residues. With 8 bases clipped from V and 0 bases from J, the junction kept 6 bases outside the gene matches.

The table lists this clonotype with many counts. V is TRBV4-1 and J is TRBJ2-2; TRBD1 agrees at 8 bases. The CDR3 spans 20 residues. Germline V gives CDR1 MGHRA, CDR2 YSYEKL. With V trimmed by 0 bases and J by 1 base, 13 bases remained unmatched. The CDR3, as DNA: TGCGCCAGCAGCCAAGAATTCAGCAGGATAGGGACAGGGAACACCGGGGAGCTGTTTTTT. Protein product: CASSQEFSRIGTGNTGELFF.

The rearrangement links TRBV7-2 to TRBJ1-6; no clear D. V was cut by 4 bases and J by 12 bases, with 16 bases left in between. There are 14 residues in the CDR3. Germline V gene data show CDR1 as SGHTA and CDR2 as FQGNSA. The CDR3 loop is CASSWTGGRRPLHF. The DNA for the CDR3 is TGTGCCAGCAGCTGGACGGGCGGCAGACGACCCCTCCACTTT.

This clonotype occurred a few times. The chain has TRBV2 and TRBJ1-1; D remains ambiguous. Germline loops: CDR1 SNHLY, CDR2 FYNNEI. The length of the CDR3 is 16 residues. V lost 4 bases and J 7 bases, leaving 22 bases between the germline ends. The CDR3 DNA is TGTGCCAGCAGTGGTTTCCACGGATACCAACAAAGTGAAGCTTTCTTT. Protein sequence: CASSGFHGYQQSEAFF.

This clonotype came up a few times. The V gene is TRBV18, the J gene TRBJ2-3; TRBD2 matches at 10 bases. The V segment lost 2 bases and the J segment 2 bases; nucleotides outside the gene matches: 4. The CDR3 consists of 16 residues. Germline CDR1 reads KGHSH; CDR2 reads LQKENI. CDR3 sequence (DNA): TGTGCCAGCTCACCAGAACTAGCGGGGTTCACAGATACGCAGTATTTT. As protein: CASSPELAGFTDTQYF.

V and J are TRBV15 and TRBJ1-1; unclear D gene. V lost 1 base to trimming and J lost 3 bases, with 15 bases between them. CDR3 size: 16 residues. Germline V lookup: CDR1 LNHNV, CDR2 YYDKDF (reference sequence). The CDR3 spells CATSRGRREKHTEAFF. The DNA of the CDR3 is TGTGCCACCAGCAGAGGGAGAAGGGAGAAGCACACTGAAGCTTTCTTT.

This chain connects TRBV10-2 to TRBJ2-7, with TRBD1 identical over 9 bases. The V segment lost 4 bases and the J segment 5 bases; nucleotides outside the gene matches: 3. The CDR3 runs to 13 residues. The germline V gene has CDR1 WSHSY and CDR2 SAAADI. The CDR3 reads CASSATGGDEQYF. CDR3 sequence (DNA): TGCGCCAGCAGTGCCACAGGGGGCGACGAGCAGTACTTC.

The chain employs TRBV24-1 and TRBJ2-5; no clear D gene. CDR1 and CDR2 (germline): KGHDR, SFDVKD. The CDR3 spans 13 residues. V dropped 5 bases and J dropped 5 bases, with 11 bases sitting between them. Here the CDR3 reads CATSGVLRETQYF. DNA for the CDR3: TGTGCCACCAGTGGGGTCCTGCGGGAGACCCAGTACTTC.

V and J are TRBV20-1 and TRBJ2-7; either TRBD1 or TRBD2 may supply D (5 bases each). Trimming stripped 2 bases from V and 3 bases from J, with 20 bases between. Germline CDR1 and CDR2: DFQATT and SNEGSKA (reference sequence). The CDR3 spans 16 residues. CDR3: CSARNPASRESYEQYF. In DNA form, the CDR3 reads TGCAGTGCTAGAAACCCGGCTAGCAGGGAAAGCTACGAGCAGTACTTC.

The J gene is TRBJ1-4, the V gene TRBV7-3; 7 nucleotides match TRBD1. The CDR3 consists of 14 residues. V was clipped by 2 bases and J by 8 bases; unmatched bases: 5. Germline loops: CDR1 SGHTA, CDR2 FQGTGA. The CDR3 spells CASSLWTGGEKLFF. CDR3 DNA sequence: TGTGCCAGCAGCTTATGGACAGGCGGGGAAAAACTGTTTTTT.

Comment on this clonotype: Being one base from a much bigger clone, this may be a read error. V usage is TRBV5-1 and J usage is TRBJ1-2; TRBD1 matches at 11 bases. Germline assignment: CDR1 SGHRS and CDR2 YFSETQ. This CDR3 spans 15 amino acids. CDR3 sequence (DNA): TGCGCCAGCAGACTTGGAGGACAGGGGGCTTATGGCTACGCCTTC. This translates into CASRLGGQGAYGYAF.

This clonotype came up many times. The chain couples TRBV3-1 to TRBJ1-4, with D hard to call. CDR3 length equals 13 residues. Germline lookup yields CDR1 LGHDT and CDR2 YNNKEL (reference sequence). Trimming removed 0 bases from V and 11 bases from J, with 10 bases in between. The CDR3 reads CASSQERRGKLFF. CDR3 nucleotide sequence: TGTGCCAGCAGCCAAGAAAGGAGAGGGAAACTGTTTTTT. Full variable domain (outside the CDR3, taken from reference TRBV3-1 and TRBJ1-4): DTAVSQTPKYLVTQMGNDKSIKCEQNLGHDTMYWYKQDSKKFLKIMFSYNNKELIINETVPNRFSPKSPDKAHLNLHINSLELGDSAVYFCASSQERRGKLFFGSGTQLSVL.

The V call is TRBV6-1, the J call TRBJ1-1; the D is unclear. The CDR3 has 15 amino acids. Germline V CDR1 and CDR2: MNHNS, SASEGT. Deletions cut 5 bases from V and 6 bases from J, with 19 bases between. This chain's CDR3 is CASSFGREPGAEAFF. As DNA, the CDR3 is TGTGCCAGCAGTTTCGGCCGGGAACCCGGCGCTGAAGCTTTCTTT.

This clonotype was seen at least ten times. The chain has TRBV5-1 and TRBJ1-3; maybe TRBD1 (5 bases). The CDR3 runs to 16 residues. Germline V gene data show CDR1 as SGHRS and CDR2 as YFSETQ. Trimming took off 3 bases at V and 0 bases at J, with 13 bases between the two ends. The CDR3, as DNA: TGCGCCAGCAGCTGGGAGGGGAGCAGCTCTGGAAACACCATATATTTT. Its translation: CASSWEGSSSGNTIYF.

The chain is built from TRBV5-1 and TRBJ2-7; the match to TRBD1 covers 11 bases. The germline V gene encodes CDR1 SGHRS and CDR2 YFSETQ. This CDR3 is built from 17 residues. V lost 2 bases and J lost 4; bases outside the gene matches: 11. The CDR3 sequence is CASSLGGQGATLYEQYF. CDR3 sequence (DNA): TGCGCCAGCAGCTTAGGCGGACAGGGGGCCACTCTTTACGAGCAGTACTTC.

On this clonotype: A read error may be the cause here, since a much bigger clone is one base away. The chain combines TRBV5-1 with TRBJ1-1, with D tentatively TRBD1 (6 bases). CDR1 and CDR2 (germline): SGHRS, YFSETQ. This CDR3 has 15 amino acids. CDR3 in amino acids: CAGSWGGGANTEAFF. CDR3 in DNA: TGCGCCGGCAGCTGGGGGGGGGGCGCGAACACTGAAGCTTTCTTT.

This sequence joins TRBV15 and TRBJ2-2; D unresolved. Germline lookup yields CDR1 LNHNV and CDR2 YYDKDF (reference sequence). This CDR3 spans 13 amino acids. V lost 5 bases and J 8 bases, leaving 12 bases between the germline ends. The CDR3 region is CATSGSVGGELFF. CDR3 DNA sequence: TGTGCCACCAGCGGCTCCGTGGGGGGGGAGCTGTTTTTT.

This clonotype was found many times. The chain employs TRBV11-2 and TRBJ2-7; TRBD1 aligns across 7 bases. The CDR3 runs to 14 residues. Germline V gene sequence: CDR1 SGHAT, CDR2 FQNNGV. V shed 4 bases, J shed 3 bases, and the junction held 6 bases outside the gene matches. CDR3 protein: CASSSNRGFYEQYF. DNA for the CDR3: TGTGCCAGCAGCTCCAACAGGGGATTCTACGAGCAGTACTTC.

The V and J genes are TRBV7-2 and TRBJ2-1, with TRBD2 identical over 11 bases. CDR1 SGHTA and CDR2 FQGNSA come from the germline V gene. This CDR3 is 18 amino acids long. J gave up 6 bases and V 5 bases, and 15 bases lay outside the gene matches. CDR3 amino acids: CASSPRPTLAGEGNEQFF. The CDR3 nucleotides read TGTGCCAGCAGCCCACGCCCGACACTAGCGGGAGAGGGCAATGAGCAGTTCTTC.

Notes on this clonotype: As the CDR3 is not closed by the conserved phenylalanine or tryptophan, this likely results from a read error. It is unclear where the CDR3 begins or ends on the DNA, so no DNA is shown, and the CDR3 is as TCRdb lists it. J is TRBJ2-5 and V is TRBV5-4. The CDR3 totals 8 residues, both ends included. The germline gives CDR1 SGHNT, CDR2 YYREEE (reference sequence). This chain's CDR3 is CASSLWVG.

Ten or more counts support this clonotype. The V and J genes are TRBV20-1 and TRBJ1-6; TRBD1 is a possible D gene (6 bases). The CDR3 has 14 amino acids. Trimming removed 3 bases at V and 2 bases at J, with 8 bases between. Germline CDR1 DFQATT, CDR2 SNEGSKA (reference sequence). The CDR3 DNA is TGCAGTGCTAGTTCAGGGGCCTATAATTCACCCCTCCACTTT. Amino acids: CSASSGAYNSPLHF.